This record covers a single TCR beta chain. What antigen it recognizes has not been identified. The input lacks base qualities; no much larger clone sits a single base away. This specimen belongs to a study of T cell changes during pregnancy in multiple sclerosis (dated by TCRdb to between 2019 and 2020). In terms of the full investigation: The study looked at changes in the T cell repertoire across pregnancy in women with multiple sclerosis.

At the junction V is shortened by 5 bases and J by 8 bases; bases outside the gene matches: 20. The germline V gene encodes CDR1 SNHLY and CDR2 FYNNEI. From its cysteine to its phenylalanine, the CDR3 spans 18 amino acids. Of all the DNA, just the CDR3 is kept, 54 bases in frame from base 1. Libraries came from the immunoSEQ multiplex PCR assay. This is the immuneACCESS table as TCRdb keeps it, with only in-frame sequences that have V and J called. A part of the clones is gone; compared with another copy, unresolved V genes explain less than half, and the rest is unexplained. The sample includes 60,000 or so clones, with roughly nine tenths observed a single time. The top ten clonotypes cover under 3% of the sample.

The origin of this receptor is a female donor with multiple sclerosis, enrolled in a pregnancy study. The V and J genes are TRBV2 and TRBJ2-2, and 7 bases in between align with TRBD2. Source: peripheral blood, taken in the first trimester of pregnancy. The CDR3 protein sequence reads: CASSLRTRAGRGAGELFF. The DNA sequence reads TGTGCCAGCAGTCTACGGACTAGAGCGGGACGTGGGGCAGGGGAGCTGTTTTTT.